The subject of this entry is one TCR beta chain. Its antigen remains unknown. TCRdb reanalysed the reads using MiXCR and keeps one entry per CDR3 protein. The sample contains about 14,000 distinct CDR3 sequences, approximately 20% of which appear only once. This entry comes from a study of liver allograft versus peripheral blood T cells. Study at large: Transplanted-liver T cell receptor repertoires were compared with recipients' peripheral blood repertoires. Study results and limitations: Reportedly, the T cell receptor repertoires present inside liver allografts differed from those in peripheral blood.

Germline V CDR1 and CDR2: DFQATT, SNEGSKA (reference sequence). CDR3 length: 13 amino acids. V was shortened by 2 bases and J by 7 bases, with 14 bases between the two germline ends. The TCR sequence derives from a human patient who had a liver transplant. Some T cells may have originated in the graft donor. This chain uses TRBV20-1 with TRBJ1-2, with a possible D match to TRBD1 (6 bases). The chain's CDR3 is CSARTGGWSGYTF. The CDR3 DNA sequence: TGCAGTGCTAGAACGGGGGGCTGGAGTGGCTACACCTTC.